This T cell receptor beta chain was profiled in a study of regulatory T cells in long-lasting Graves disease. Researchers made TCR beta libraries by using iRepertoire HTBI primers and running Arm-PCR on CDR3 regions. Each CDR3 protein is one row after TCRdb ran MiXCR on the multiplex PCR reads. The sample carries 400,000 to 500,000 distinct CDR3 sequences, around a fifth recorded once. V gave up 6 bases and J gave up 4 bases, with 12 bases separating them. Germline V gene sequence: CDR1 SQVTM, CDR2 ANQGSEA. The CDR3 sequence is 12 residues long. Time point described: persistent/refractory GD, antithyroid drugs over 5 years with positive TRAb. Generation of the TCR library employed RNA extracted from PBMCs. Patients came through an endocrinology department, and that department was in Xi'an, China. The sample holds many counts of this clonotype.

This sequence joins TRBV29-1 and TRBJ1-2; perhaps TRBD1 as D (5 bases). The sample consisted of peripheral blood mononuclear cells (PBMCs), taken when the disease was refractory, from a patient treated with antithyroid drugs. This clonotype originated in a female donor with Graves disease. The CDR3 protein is CSVPRQLYGYTF. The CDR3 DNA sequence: TGCAGCGTGCCCCGACAGCTCTATGGCTACACCTTC.